This TCR beta chain comes out of a study of T cell responses to AZD1222 COVID-19 vaccine. The assay was immunoSEQ multiplex PCR, and TCRdb's table has in-frame clones only and misses some. This table has 85,000 to 130,000 clones, 85% to 90% appearing once. Here the sequenced sample was peripheral blood, taken on day 0 of AZD1222 vaccination. This TCR was sampled from an adult in good health.

In DNA, the CDR3 is TGTGCCAGCAACCCAGGAGGGGGCCTGTCGGAAGCTTTCTTT. Protein product: CASNPGGGLSEAFF. The chain is built from TRBV28 and TRBJ1-1; 7 bases are a match to TRBD1. The CDR3 has 14 residues. V shed 7 bases and J 8 bases; nucleotides not matched to a gene: 13. Germline assignment: CDR1 MDHEN and CDR2 SYDVKM.